This TCR beta chain emerged from a study of cytomegalovirus exposure and HLA in healthy donors. PCR was performed using 60 Vbeta and 13 Jbeta primers. Profiling relied on immunoSEQ multiplex PCR, and the TCRdb table lists in-frame clones only, not all of them. The repertoire shows about 210,000 clones; the top ten hold approximately 0.98%. V dropped 5 bases and J dropped 3; count of bases not matched to a gene: 2. Germline V CDR1 and CDR2: SGHAT, FQNNGV. The CDR3 spans 13 residues. The chain has TRBV11-2 and TRBJ1-1; 8 bases match TRBD1. The origin of this receptor is a woman aged 25 to 39 in good health and CMV-seropositive. Sequenced material: PBMCs. The CDR3: CASSPDRDTEAFF. The DNA for the CDR3 is TGTGCCAGCAGCCCGGACAGGGACACTGAAGCTTTCTTT.